The TCR beta chain described here comes from a study of blood T cells in healthy people across ages. Regarding the study as a whole: The study regarded diversity estimates from one million T cells as underestimates.

The authors ran a second PCR of 7 to 11 cycles using a sample-barcoded 5' primer and a J-beta primer mix. TCRdb reprocessed the 5' RACE reads via MiXCR and lists one record per CDR3 protein. The sample lists roughly 2 million distinct CDR3 sequences, roughly 52% occurring once. This clonotype has only a few counts. Its specificity is not known. This CDR3 is 12 amino acids long. Germline CDR1 is SGHTA and CDR2 is FQGNSA. The V gene lost 2 bases and the J gene lost 5 bases, with 4 bases spanning the gap. Total RNA was isolated from each sample in quantities of at least 5 micrograms. Sequencing was performed on blood. V and J are TRBV7-2 and TRBJ2-4, with no clear D. The TCR was taken from a middle-aged woman in good health. CDR3 sequence: CASSLYQNIQYF. The CDR3 DNA follows: TGTGCCAGCAGCTTATACCAAAACATTCAGTACTTC.